These T cell receptor beta chains were read from a single sample in a study of control samples from healthy donors and cancer patients. Assay: immunoSEQ multiplex PCR; the TCRdb copy retains only in-frame clones and omits some. The table lists some 71,000 clones, roughly nine tenths of them singletons. What was sequenced was PBMCs. Every receptor here comes from a man aged 55 to 70 with lung cancer. CDR3s include the opening cysteine and the closing phenylalanine or tryptophan. Each record gives: clone size, D gene, J gene, V gene, CDR3 DNA, CDR3 protein. A D gene is named only where the DNA matches it firmly. Only some rows state a clone size, as once, few, many or a class for expanded clones.

size: NA
D: NA
J: TRBJ1-5
V: TRBV19
DNA: TGTGCCAGTAGTATAGATTTCCTTCAACCGGGCCAGCCCCAGCATTTT
CDR3: CASSIDFLQPGQPQHF

size: NA
D: NA
J: TRBJ1-4
V: TRBV11-2
DNA: TGTGCCAGCAGCTATAACAGAGATGGGAAACTGTTTTTT
CDR3: CASSYNRDGKLFF

size: few
D: NA
J: TRBJ2-5
V: TRBV2
DNA: TGTGCCAGCAGTGAATATGCCCTTCGGGAGACCCAGTACTTC
CDR3: CASSEYALRETQYF

size: NA
D: NA
J: TRBJ2-3
V: TRBV7-8
DNA: TGTGCCAGCAGCCCAAGGGACAGCACAGATACGCAGTATTTT
CDR3: CASSPRDSTDTQYF

size: NA
D: NA
J: TRBJ1-1
V: TRBV9
DNA: TGTGCCAGCAGAGGACCCGACGGGGAGTCTGAAGCTTTCTTT
CDR3: CASRGPDGESEAFF

size: NA
D: TRBD2
J: TRBJ2-2
V: TRBV7-2
DNA: TGTGCCAGCAGCTTAGTTAGGCCCGGGGGGGGCGCGGCCGGGGAGCTGTTTTTT
CDR3: CASSLVRPGGGAAGELFF

size: few
D: NA
J: TRBJ1-2
V: TRBV5-1
DNA: TGCGCCAGCACCTCCAACCCTCTAGCTAACTATGGCTACACCTTC
CDR3: CASTSNPLANYGYTF

size: NA
D: TRBD2
J: TRBJ2-5
V: TRBV4-1
DNA: TGCGCCAGCAGCCAAGATCGGCACGGGGGGGCCAGAGAGACCCAGTACTTC
CDR3: CASSQDRHGGARETQYF

size: NA
D: NA
J: TRBJ2-3
V: TRBV6-5
DNA: TGTGCCAGCAGTTACGATTGGGGTACAGATACGCAGTATTTT
CDR3: CASSYDWGTDTQYF

size: NA
D: NA
J: TRBJ2-2
V: TRBV5-6
DNA: TGTGCCAGCGCTGCGGGAAACTCCGGGGAGCTGTTTTTT
CDR3: CASAAGNSGELFF

size: few
D: NA
J: TRBJ2-3
V: TRBV6-5
DNA: TGTGCCAGCAGTTACTCCGTAGTTCCAGATACGCAGTATTTT
CDR3: CASSYSVVPDTQYF

size: NA
D: NA
J: TRBJ1-4
V: TRBV10-1
DNA: TGCGCCAGCAGTGACCGAGATGAAAAACTGTTTTTT
CDR3: CASSDRDEKLFF

size: NA
D: TRBD1
J: TRBJ2-2
V: TRBV5-1
DNA: TGCGCCAGCAGCTGGCAGGGGGCCGGCACCGGGGAGCTGTTTTTT
CDR3: CASSWQGAGTGELFF

size: NA
D: NA
J: TRBJ1-4
V: TRBV4-1
DNA: TGCGCCAGCAGCTTTACCGGGAGGAAACTGTTTTTT
CDR3: CASSFTGRKLFF

size: NA
D: NA
J: TRBJ1-4
V: TRBV5-6
DNA: TGTGCCAGCAGCTTGCAGGGCTCTGGTGAAAAACTGTTTTTT
CDR3: CASSLQGSGEKLFF

size: NA
D: TRBD1
J: TRBJ2-1
V: TRBV19
DNA: TGTGCCAGTAGTCTCGGGACAGGGTCTTCCAATGAGCAGTTCTTC
CDR3: CASSLGTGSSNEQFF

size: once
D: TRBD1
J: TRBJ1-5
V: TRBV6-5
DNA: TGTGCCACCCTAAGGGACAGCGCCAATCAGCCCCAGCATTTT
CDR3: CATLRDSANQPQHF

size: NA
D: NA
J: TRBJ2-3
V: TRBV3-1/TRBV3-2
DNA: TGTGCCAGCAGCCAAGGGCTGGGAGATACGCAGTATTTT
CDR3: CASSQGLGDTQYF

size: NA
D: NA
J: TRBJ2-4
V: TRBV5-1
DNA: TGCGCCAGCAGCTTGGCCAGACAGTCTCCCCTATTAGCCAAAAACATTCAGTACTTC
CDR3: CASSLARQSPLLAKNIQYF

size: NA
D: NA
J: TRBJ2-6
V: TRBV30
DNA: TGTGCCTCCGACAGCCCCTCTGGGGCCAACGTCCTGACTTTC
CDR3: CASDSPSGANVLTF

size: NA
D: NA
J: TRBJ1-1
V: TRBV11-3
DNA: TGTGCCAGCAGCCACAAGAGAACGGGATACACTGAAGCTTTCTTT
CDR3: CASSHKRTGYTEAFF

size: NA
D: TRBD1
J: TRBJ2-6
V: TRBV7-9
DNA: TGTGCCAGCAACCCGGGGAGGAGACAGGGGGTCTCTGGGGCCAACGTCCTGACTTTC
CDR3: CASNPGRRQGVSGANVLTF

size: NA
D: NA
J: TRBJ2-7
V: TRBV5-1
DNA: TGCGCCAGCAGCTTTGACAGCTCCTACGAGCAGTACTTC
CDR3: CASSFDSSYEQYF

size: NA
D: NA
J: TRBJ2-3
V: TRBV24-1
DNA: TGTGCCACCAGTGATTCCCCCCGGAATACGCAGTATTTT
CDR3: CATSDSPRNTQYF

size: NA
D: NA
J: TRBJ1-4
V: TRBV2
DNA: TGTGCCAGCAGGACGGGCCCAGGGGAAAAACTGTTTTTT
CDR3: CASRTGPGEKLFF

size: NA
D: NA
J: TRBJ2-7
V: TRBV25-1
DNA: TGTGCCAGCAGTGAAGACGGGGCCCCTTCCTACGAGCAGTACTTC
CDR3: CASSEDGAPSYEQYF

size: NA
D: NA
J: TRBJ1-5
V: TRBV29-1
DNA: TGCAGCGTTGTATCTCGACAAGCCCAGCATTTT
CDR3: CSVVSRQAQHF

size: NA
D: TRBD1
J: TRBJ1-1
V: TRBV6-2/TRBV6-3
DNA: TGTGCCAGCAGTGGACAGGGGGAGCCTGAAGCTTTCTTT
CDR3: CASSGQGEPEAFF

size: NA
D: NA
J: TRBJ1-6
V: TRBV19
DNA: TGTGCCAGTAGGGTCCTATTGGCGGGCAATTCACCCCTCCACTTT
CDR3: CASRVLLAGNSPLHF

size: NA
D: NA
J: TRBJ2-3
V: TRBV9
DNA: TGTGCCAGCAGCGCTTCAGTACCAGATACGCAGTATTTT
CDR3: CASSASVPDTQYF

size: NA
D: NA
J: TRBJ2-7
V: TRBV14
DNA: TGTGCCAGCAGCCGAAATTGGTCCGGGGAGCAGTACTTC
CDR3: CASSRNWSGEQYF

size: NA
D: NA
J: TRBJ1-5
V: TRBV4-1
DNA: NA
CDR3: CASSHSRGPLFFGNQPQHF

size: NA
D: NA
J: TRBJ1-2
V: TRBV12-3/TRBV12-4
DNA: TGTGCCAGCAGTTTAAGCGAAGACTATGGCTACACCTTC
CDR3: CASSLSEDYGYTF

size: NA
D: TRBD1
J: TRBJ1-1
V: TRBV5-1
DNA: TGCGCCAGCAGCGACAGGGCTGGTACTGAAGCTTTCTTT
CDR3: CASSDRAGTEAFF

size: once
D: TRBD1
J: TRBJ1-2
V: TRBV11-2
DNA: TGTGCCAGCAGCCCCAGGGGGAGTAACTATGGCTACACCTTC
CDR3: CASSPRGSNYGYTF

size: few
D: NA
J: TRBJ1-6
V: TRBV6-4
DNA: TGTGCCAGCAGTGACTCGCCGGTGGGGATGGGGAATTCACCCCTCCACTTT
CDR3: CASSDSPVGMGNSPLHF

size: NA
D: NA
J: TRBJ1-5
V: TRBV3-1/TRBV3-2
DNA: TGTGCCAGCAGCCAAGGACATCTACTGTCGCCCCAGCATTTT
CDR3: CASSQGHLLSPQHF

size: NA
D: NA
J: TRBJ1-3
V: TRBV7-2
DNA: TGTGCCAGCAGCTTAGCGTCCAATCCTGGAAACACCATATATTTT
CDR3: CASSLASNPGNTIYF

size: few
D: NA
J: TRBJ1-2
V: TRBV24-1
DNA: TGTGCCACCAGTGATTTGGGGGACAACTATGGCTACACCTTC
CDR3: CATSDLGDNYGYTF

size: NA
D: NA
J: TRBJ2-7
V: TRBV5-1
DNA: TGCGCCAGCAGCTTGGCTCCAATCGGCGAGCAGTACTTC
CDR3: CASSLAPIGEQYF

size: NA
D: NA
J: TRBJ1-1
V: TRBV5-1
DNA: TGCGCCAGCAGCTCTGCCCCTCAGGGAGAAGCTTTCTTT
CDR3: CASSSAPQGEAFF

size: NA
D: TRBD1
J: TRBJ2-2
V: TRBV5-1
DNA: TGCGCCAGCAGCACCTGGGACAGCTACACCGGGGAGCTGTTTTTT
CDR3: CASSTWDSYTGELFF

size: NA
D: NA
J: TRBJ1-1
V: TRBV20-1
DNA: TGCAGTGCTAGTGTTGGGGACACTGAAGCTTTCTTT
CDR3: CSASVGDTEAFF

size: NA
D: TRBD1
J: TRBJ1-1
V: TRBV9
DNA: TGTGCCAGCAGCCCCCGGACAGGGGGTACTGAAGCTTTCTTT
CDR3: CASSPRTGGTEAFF

size: NA
D: NA
J: TRBJ1-1
V: TRBV18
DNA: TGTGCCAGCTCACTCTCGGACAGCCTCACTGAAGCTTTCTTT
CDR3: CASSLSDSLTEAFF

size: NA
D: NA
J: TRBJ2-5
V: TRBV7-2
DNA: TGTGCCAGCAGCTTAGCGAGGCCAGGAATAGAGACCCAGTACTTC
CDR3: CASSLARPGIETQYF

size: NA
D: NA
J: TRBJ2-2
V: TRBV30
DNA: TGTGCCTGGAGGGGGACTAACACCGGGGAGCTGTTTTTT
CDR3: CAWRGTNTGELFF

size: NA
D: NA
J: TRBJ2-2
V: TRBV5-1
DNA: TGCGCCAGCAGCCTCGGACTTTCGGCGGACACCGGGGAGCTGTTTTTT
CDR3: CASSLGLSADTGELFF

size: NA
D: NA
J: TRBJ1-2
V: TRBV25-1
DNA: TGTGCCAGCAGTGAGTACCGGCAGAAACGCTACACCTTC
CDR3: CASSEYRQKRYTF

size: NA
D: TRBD1
J: TRBJ1-4
V: TRBV6-5
DNA: TGTGCCAGCAGGAGACAGGGAGTGGCTGAAAAACTGTTTTTT
CDR3: CASRRQGVAEKLFF

size: NA
D: TRBD1
J: TRBJ2-3
V: TRBV30
DNA: TGTGCCTGGAGTGTCGGAGGGACAGGGTTAGATACGCAGTATTTT
CDR3: CAWSVGGTGLDTQYF

size: NA
D: NA
J: TRBJ1-2
V: TRBV19
DNA: TGTGCCAGTAGTATAGAACCAGGAAACTATGGCTACACCTTC
CDR3: CASSIEPGNYGYTF

size: NA
D: NA
J: TRBJ1-1
V: TRBV5-1
DNA: TGCGCCAGCAGTATAACCGCCAACACTGAAGCTTTCTTT
CDR3: CASSITANTEAFF

size: NA
D: TRBD1
J: TRBJ1-2
V: TRBV5-1
DNA: TGCGCCAGCAGCGTGGGACAGTCGGACTATGGCTACACCTTC
CDR3: CASSVGQSDYGYTF

size: NA
D: TRBD1
J: TRBJ1-4
V: TRBV2
DNA: TGTGCCAGTGCGACAGGGGGGAGAGAAAAACTGTTTTTT
CDR3: CASATGGREKLFF